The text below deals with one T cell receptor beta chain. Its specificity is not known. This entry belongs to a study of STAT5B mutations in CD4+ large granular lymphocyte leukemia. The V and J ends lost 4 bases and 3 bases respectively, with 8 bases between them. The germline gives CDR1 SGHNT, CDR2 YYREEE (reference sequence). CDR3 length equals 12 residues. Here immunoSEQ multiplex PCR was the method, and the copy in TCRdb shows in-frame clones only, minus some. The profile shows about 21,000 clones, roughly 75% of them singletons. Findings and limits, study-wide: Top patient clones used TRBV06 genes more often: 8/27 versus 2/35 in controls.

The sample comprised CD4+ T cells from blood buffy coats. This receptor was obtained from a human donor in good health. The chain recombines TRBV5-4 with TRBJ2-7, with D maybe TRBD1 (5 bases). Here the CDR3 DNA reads TGTGCCAGCAGCCGACAGAACTACGAGCAGTACTTC. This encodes CASSRQNYEQYF.